The next 19 T cell receptor beta chains were all read from a single sample in a study of vaccination effects on CD4 cells after COVID-19. The ViraFEST assay expanded antigen-specific CD4+ T cells with viral peptide pools before sequencing. Researchers isolated CD4+ T cells once less than twelve days of culture had elapsed. SARS-CoV-2 infection was confirmed by PCR in the person between March and December 2020. Measured with immunoSEQ multiplex PCR; TCRdb has only the in-frame clones, and not every one. The sample yields around 47,000 clones, roughly four fifths seen once. Antigen specificity for these receptors is unknown. Source: CD4+ T cells from PBMCs cultured with a peptide pool, taken before COVID-19 vaccination. The receptors were sampled from a human donor who had a prior SARS-CoV-2 infection.

J is TRBJ2-2 and V is TRBV6-6, with TRBD1 matching 7 bases. Germline V CDR1 and CDR2: MNHNY, SVGAGI (reference sequence). J lost 7 bases, V lost 6 bases, and 2 bases had no gene match. There are 12 residues in the CDR3. In DNA form, the CDR3 reads TGTGCCAGCAGCAGACAGGGCGGGGAGCTGTTTTTT. This gives the protein CASSRQGGELFF.

This clone appeared a few times. J is TRBJ1-1 and V is TRBV2, with no clear D. Germline V gives CDR1 SNHLY, CDR2 FYNNEI. The CDR3 has 15 amino acids. Deletions cut 2 bases from V and 0 bases from J, with 10 bases between. In nucleotides, the CDR3 is TGTGCCAGCAGTGAACTGGGGATAATGAACACTGAAGCTTTCTTT. It is translated as CASSELGIMNTEAFF.

This clone was seen just once. The chain has TRBV7-8 and TRBJ1-1, with no clear D. This CDR3 spans 14 amino acids. Germline V lookup: CDR1 SGHVS, CDR2 FQNEAQ. Trimming left V 5 bases short and J 1 base short, with 11 bases between. CDR3 nucleotide sequence: TGTGCCAGCAGCCCGCGACGGCAGAACACTGAAGCTTTCTTT. Its translation is CASSPRRQNTEAFF. Together with reference TRBV7-8 and TRBJ1-1, the CDR3 gives the full variable domain: GAGVSQSPRYKVAKRGQDVALRCDPISGHVSLFWYQQALGQGPEFLTYFQNEAQLDKSGLPSDRFFAERPEGSVSTLKIQRTQQEDSAVYLCASSPRRQNTEAFFGQGTRLTVV.

The table lists this clone with a count of one. This chain joins TRBV24-1 and TRBJ1-3; D uncertain. Per germline, CDR1 KGHDR and CDR2 SFDVKD. Trimming stripped 4 bases from V and 2 bases from J, with 5 bases between. CDR3 size: 13 residues. CDR3: CATSEGPGNTIYF. The CDR3, as DNA: TGTGCCACCAGTGAGGGTCCTGGAAACACCATATATTTT.

The chain uses TRBV5-4 and TRBJ2-1; 12 bases match TRBD2. Germline CDR1 reads SGHNT; CDR2 reads YYREEE (reference sequence). The CDR3 runs 15 residues. Losses at the gene ends were 3 bases for V and 13 bases for J; bases not matched to a gene: 11. CDR3 loop: CASSSYSSGRAEQFF. In DNA, the CDR3 is TGTGCCAGCAGCTCCTACTCTAGCGGGAGGGCGGAACAGTTCTTC.

The chain carries TRBV7-2 and TRBJ1-5; D ambiguous. Germline V gives CDR1 SGHTA, CDR2 FQGNSA. The CDR3 spans 15 residues. V was shortened by 1 base and J by 2 bases, with 9 bases between the two germline ends. The CDR3 is CASSLGPWGNQPQHF. CDR3 nucleotides: TGTGCCAGCAGCTTAGGGCCTTGGGGCAATCAGCCCCAGCATTTT.

The chain uses TRBV5-1 and TRBJ2-3, with 12 bases that match TRBD2. The CDR3 is made up of 16 amino acids. Germline CDR1 reads SGHRS; CDR2 reads YFSETQ. V lost 3 bases to trimming and J lost 4 bases; unmatched junction nucleotides: 6. The CDR3 region has the DNA TGCGCCAGCAGCTCCCTAGCGGGGGGGGGCGCAGATACGCAGTATTTT. It is translated as CASSSLAGGGADTQYF.

A few counts support this clone. The rearrangement joins TRBV15 to TRBJ2-2, with TRBD1 identical over 9 bases. The CDR3 runs to 16 residues. Looked up from germline, CDR1 is LNHNV and CDR2 is YYDKDF (reference sequence). Unmatched junction bases numbered 6, after V lost 0 bases and J lost 7 bases. CDR3 in DNA: TGTGCCACCAGCAGAGATTTCGGACAGGGGTACGGGGAGCTGTTTTTT. Amino acids: CATSRDFGQGYGELFF.

J is TRBJ1-2 and V is TRBV12-3 or TRBV12-4; D unresolved. The germline V and J ends were trimmed by 3 bases and 6 bases, with 11 bases remaining between them. This CDR3 has 13 amino acids. The chain's CDR3 is CASSFGFLHGYTF. For the CDR3, the DNA is TGTGCCAGCAGTTTCGGGTTCCTCCATGGCTACACCTTC.

This clone showed up just once. The chain recombines TRBV11-2 with TRBJ2-3; the D is unclear. The CDR3 has 11 amino acids. CDR1 is SGHAT and CDR2 is FQNNGV in the germline V gene. Trimming shortened V by 6 bases and J by 3 bases, and 4 bases separated the two germline ends. The CDR3 coding sequence is TGTGCCAGCAGTCTGACAGATACGCAGTATTTT. This encodes CASSLTDTQYF.

This chain links TRBV6-1 with TRBJ2-5; D remains ambiguous. The V end was cut by 0 bases, the J end by 9 bases, with 17 bases between. Per germline, CDR1 MNHNS and CDR2 SASEGT. There are 15 residues in the CDR3. CDR3 residues: CASSEAPTGKLSQYF. The CDR3 nucleotides are TGTGCCAGCAGTGAAGCTCCGACTGGAAAGTTGTCCCAGTACTTC.

CDR3 coding DNA: TGTGCCAGCAGCATAGGCGGATCCACTGAAGCTTTCTTT. Its translation: CASSIGGSTEAFF. The V and J genes are TRBV5-4 and TRBJ1-1; D is ambiguous. Trimming shortened V by 4 bases and J by 4 bases, and 11 bases separated the two germline ends. The CDR3 has 13 amino acids. Germline CDR1 is SGHNT and CDR2 is YYREEE (reference sequence).

The chain is built from TRBV21-1 and TRBJ1-1; TRBD1 is the table's D call, not checked against the DNA. TRBV21-1 has pseudogene status. The CDR3 contains 12 residues. CDR3 amino acids: CASSKQNTEAFF. In DNA form, the CDR3 reads TGTGCCAGCAGCAAACAGAACACTGAAGCTTTCTTT.

CDR3 DNA: TGTGCCAGCAGCACGTCCCGGGACAGGGACAATGAGCAGTTCTTC. Amino acids: CASSTSRDRDNEQFF. The rearrangement joins TRBV7-3 to TRBJ2-1; the match to TRBD1 covers 9 bases. The CDR3 runs 15 residues. Germline CDR1 is SGHTA and CDR2 is FQGTGA. J gave up 5 bases and V 5 bases, and 7 bases lay outside the gene matches. The complete variable domain, with remaining parts taken from reference TRBV7-3 and TRBJ2-1, reads GAGVSQTPSNKVTEKGKYVELRCDPISGHTALYWYRQSLGQGPEFLIYFQGTGAADDSGLPNDRFFAVRPEGSVSTLKIQRTERGDSAVYLCASSTSRDRDNEQFFGPGTRLTVL.

The chain combines TRBV7-9 with TRBJ2-2; no clear D. CDR3 size: 15 residues. V lost 6 bases, J lost 7 bases, and 18 bases lay in between. Germline V gene data show CDR1 as SEHNR and CDR2 as FQNEAQ (reference sequence). This CDR3 reads CASSEKVHSGGELFF. The CDR3 nucleotides are TGTGCCAGCAGTGAAAAAGTACACTCGGGCGGGGAGCTGTTTTTT.

This clone was counted only a few times. The V gene is TRBV5-1, the J gene TRBJ2-7; TRBD1 aligns across 7 bases. CDR3 length equals 15 residues. Trimming took 4 bases from V and 5 from J; bases not matched to a gene: 12. Germline values: CDR1 SGHRS, CDR2 YFSETQ. The CDR3 is CASSQRTGEVHEQYF. In DNA, the CDR3 is TGCGCCAGCAGCCAGCGGACAGGTGAGGTCCACGAGCAGTACTTC.

The chain combines TRBV19 with TRBJ2-2; tentative D call: TRBD1 (6 bases). Germline assignment: CDR1 LNHDA and CDR2 SQIVND (reference sequence). This CDR3 contains 16 residues. The V and J ends lost 3 bases and 7 bases respectively, with 18 bases between them. The CDR3 is CASSMGWGQGHGELFF. CDR3 bases: TGTGCCAGTAGTATGGGGTGGGGCCAGGGGCACGGGGAGCTGTTTTTT.

This sequence joins TRBV29-1 and TRBJ1-2; tentatively, D is TRBD1 (5 bases). This CDR3 contains 12 residues. V was clipped by 1 base and J by 8 bases, with 11 bases between them. The germline V gene has CDR1 SQVTM and CDR2 ANQGSEA. In DNA form, the CDR3 reads TGCAGCGTTGAAGTTAATGGGGGGGGCTACACCTTC. It is translated as CSVEVNGGGYTF.

The chain combines TRBV5-1 with TRBJ2-7, with D perhaps being TRBD1 or TRBD2 (6 bases each). Trimming cost V 2 bases and J 3 bases, with 12 bases left between them. CDR1 is SGHRS, CDR2 YFSETQ, per germline. The CDR3 is 14 amino acids. The CDR3 sequence: CASSFGGTGYEQYF. As DNA, the CDR3 is TGCGCCAGCAGCTTCGGGGGCACGGGCTACGAGCAGTACTTC.